The subject of this entry is one T cell receptor beta chain. Its antigen is undetermined. The CDR3 length is 14 residues. In germline, CDR1 is MNHNS, CDR2 SASEGT. Trimming took off 8 bases at V and 4 bases at J, with 15 bases between the two ends. In the study's own analysis: Owing to the provision of junction-only sequences devoid of quality scores by immunoSEQ, filtering differed. Assay used: immunoSEQ multiplex PCR; TCRdb lists only in-frame clones, some missing. The DNA was the basis for D and trimming; V, J and clone size are from that table. The top ten clones hold about 1.8% of a sample with 550,000 to 700,000 clones, 73% of them seen once. The sample is drawn from a study of shared clonotypes between healthy human individuals. About the study: Per donor, CD8 memory used one plate, CD8 naive used two, CD4 memory used three and CD4 naive used three. Notes on the study in general: When naive CD4 clonotypes were compared across a handful of donors, approximately 4.9% were shared.

The sequencing input was memory CD4+ T cells sorted from blood. Subset described: CD45RA-negative fraction. This clonotype was obtained from a woman in her thirties in good health. V gene TRBV6-1 combines with J gene TRBJ2-1, with D possibly TRBD2 on 6 matching bases. CDR3 DNA: TGTGCCAGCGATGCACTAGCACGATACAATGAGCAGTTCTTC. Translated: CASDALARYNEQFF.